These 17 T cell receptor beta chains share one sample of origin, sequenced in a study of blood T cell repertoires in COVID-19 (dated by TCRdb to about 2020). Receptor libraries were prepared by the immunoSEQ multiplex PCR assay. TCRdb retrieved this table from immuneACCESS and kept in-frame rearrangements only. Not all clones are present; in checked studies, unresolved V genes account for under half, and no reason is known for the remainder. The sample records fewer than 250,000 clones, about 85% of which are singletons. The ten biggest clones cover roughly 6.4% of the sample. Input material: peripheral blood. These receptors were collected from a woman aged 60-75 years with active or convalescent COVID-19.

This clone was seen once. The chain recombines TRBV5-1 with TRBJ2-1; TRBD1 agrees at 8 bases. The CDR3 consists of 17 residues. The germline V gene has CDR1 SGHRS and CDR2 YFSETQ. V was clipped by 0 bases and J by 4 bases; unmatched bases: 9. CDR3 sequence: CASSLAEDRVGYNEQFF. In DNA form, the CDR3 reads TGCGCCAGCAGCTTGGCCGAGGACAGGGTGGGGTACAATGAGCAGTTCTTC. The full variable domain, completed using reference TRBV5-1 and TRBJ2-1, is KAGVTQTPRYLIKTRGQQVTLSCSPISGHRSVSWYQQTPGQGLQFLFEYFSETQRNKGNFPGRFSGRQFSNSRSEMNVSTLELGDSALYLCASSLAEDRVGYNEQFFGPGTRLTVL.

This clone was seen just once. V gene TRBV3-1 (or the pseudogene TRBV3-2) combines with J gene TRBJ1-4, with 7 bases fitting TRBD1. Trimming at V came to 5 bases and at J to 3 bases, leaving 9 bases not matched to a gene. Germline V CDR1 and CDR2: LGHDT, YNNKEL (reference sequence). The CDR3 length is 16 residues. The CDR3 here is CASSVHRDRPNEKLFF. In DNA, the CDR3 is TGTGCCAGCAGCGTCCACCGGGACAGACCTAATGAAAAACTGTTTTTT.

The V gene is TRBV19, the J gene TRBJ1-2; 7 bases map to TRBD1. The CDR3 spans 16 residues. Germline CDR1 reads LNHDA; CDR2 reads SQIVND (reference sequence). After removal of 5 bases from V and 4 bases from J, the junction contained 13 bases not matched to a gene. This CDR3 is CASSGRDSGVSYGYTF. CDR3 DNA: TGTGCCAGTAGTGGACGGGACAGTGGGGTCTCCTATGGCTACACCTTC.

This sequence joins TRBV7-9 and TRBJ1-5; D might be TRBD1 (5 bases). This CDR3 is built from 14 residues. Between the trimmed V and J ends, which lost 1 base and 6 bases, there was a span of 10 bases. CDR1 and CDR2 from the germline V gene are SEHNR and FQNEAQ (reference sequence). Here the CDR3 DNA reads TGTGCCAGCAGCTTAGGGCAGGGCATTCAGCCCCAGCATTTT. Protein product: CASSLGQGIQPQHF.

This chain joins TRBV29-1 and TRBJ2-1; D possibly corresponds to TRBD1 (5 bases). The CDR3 runs to 13 residues. The V end lost 7 bases, the J end lost 6 bases, and 16 bases lay between the germline ends. Germline loops: CDR1 SQVTM, CDR2 ANQGSEA. The CDR3 DNA reads as TGCAGCGCCAACCTTGATAGGGGCAATGAGCAGTTCTTC. Its translation: CSANLDRGNEQFF.

This chain uses TRBV5-1 with TRBJ1-2, with 10 nucleotides matching TRBD1. V trimming: 5 bases; J trimming: 4 bases; junction bases outside the gene matches: 8. Germline V CDR1 and CDR2: SGHRS, YFSETQ. This CDR3 has 15 residues. The CDR3 loop reads CASRIRQGAGYGYTF. Written as DNA, the CDR3 is TGCGCCAGCAGAATCCGACAGGGGGCGGGCTATGGCTACACCTTC.

The chain has TRBV5-1 and TRBJ2-5, with TRBD2 matching over 9 bases. The V gene's germline CDR1 is SGHRS and CDR2 YFSETQ. This CDR3 is 19 amino acids long. After removal of 0 bases from V and 4 bases from J, the junction contained 16 bases not matched to a gene. The CDR3 nucleotides read TGCGCCAGCAGCTTGGCCGGGGAGCGGGGGGACCCCCGGGGAGAGACCCAGTACTTC. Translation: CASSLAGERGDPRGETQYF.

For the CDR3, the DNA is TGTGCCAGCAGCGTAGGAGGGGAGGCGGGAGCAGAAGATACGCAGTATTTT. Protein product: CASSVGGEAGAEDTQYF. V gene TRBV9 combines with J gene TRBJ2-3; TRBD2 agrees at 7 bases. The germline gives CDR1 SGDLS, CDR2 YYNGEE. Germline trimming cut 0 bases from V and 5 bases from J; bases unmatched to any gene: 12. The CDR3 spans 17 residues.

This clone was recorded a few times. The chain's CDR3 is CASTLDSWGGAFF. The CDR3 DNA reads TGTGCCAGCACCCTTGACTCGTGGGGAGGAGCTTTCTTT. The chain uses TRBV12-3 or TRBV12-4 and TRBJ1-1; D gene unclear. V dropped 7 bases and J dropped 10 bases, with 19 bases sitting between them. The CDR3 totals 13 residues.

The chain is built from TRBV3-1 (or the pseudogene TRBV3-2) and TRBJ1-2; D is undetermined. Germline assignment: CDR1 LGHDT and CDR2 YNNKEL (reference sequence). With 2 bases removed from V and 4 bases from J, the gap between germline ends came to 5 bases. This CDR3 has 12 residues. CDR3 protein: CASSQNGYGYTF. The CDR3 DNA sequence: TGTGCCAGCAGCCAAAACGGCTATGGCTACACCTTC.

The chain links TRBV19 to TRBJ2-1, with TRBD1 matching 9 bases. J lost 7 bases, V lost 3 bases, and 7 bases had no gene match. Germline V gene data show CDR1 as LNHDA and CDR2 as SQIVND (reference sequence). The CDR3 covers 15 residues. Here the CDR3 reads CASSIAQGAWNEQFF. For the CDR3, the DNA is TGTGCCAGTAGTATTGCACAGGGGGCTTGGAATGAGCAGTTCTTC.

This chain uses TRBV19 with TRBJ2-7; D may be TRBD1 (5 bases). Between the trimmed V and J ends, which lost 3 bases and 2 bases, there was a span of 8 bases. The CDR3 runs 13 residues. CDR1 is LNHDA, CDR2 SQIVND, per germline (reference sequence). CDR3 protein: CASSITGTYEQYF. The CDR3 region has the DNA TGTGCCAGTAGTATTACAGGAACCTACGAGCAGTACTTC. Together with reference TRBV19 and TRBJ2-7, the CDR3 gives the full variable domain: DGGITQSPKYLFRKEGQNVTLSCEQNLNHDAMYWYRQDPGQGLRLIYYSQIVNDFQKGDIAEGYSVSREKKESFPLTVTSAQKNPTAFYLCASSITGTYEQYFGPGTRLTVT.

V and J are TRBV7-9 and TRBJ2-3, with 7 bases lining up with TRBD2. V shed 10 bases, J shed 8 bases, and the junction held 9 bases outside the gene matches. Germline V lookup: CDR1 SEHNR, CDR2 FQNEAQ (reference sequence). This CDR3 contains 12 residues. The CDR3 loop reads CATSGEPGTQYF. DNA for the CDR3: TGTGCCACGAGCGGGGAACCCGGTACGCAGTATTTT.

V and J are TRBV6-5 and TRBJ2-5; tentatively, D is TRBD2 (5 bases). The CDR3 contains 15 residues. The ends were cut back, 0 bases at V and 4 bases at J, with 12 bases in the middle. CDR1 MNHEY and CDR2 SVGAGI come from the germline V gene. CDR3 sequence: CASSYSPGLRETQYF. In nucleotides, the CDR3 is TGTGCCAGCAGTTACTCCCCGGGGTTAAGAGAGACCCAGTACTTC.

V and J are TRBV11-1 and TRBJ2-1, with D possibly being TRBD2 (6 bases). Germline V gives CDR1 SGHAT, CDR2 FQDESV (reference sequence). Deletions cut 2 bases from V and 9 bases from J, with 11 bases between. The CDR3 covers 13 residues. The CDR3 region is CASSLWREGEQFF. For the CDR3, the DNA is TGTGCCAGCAGCTTATGGCGGGAAGGTGAGCAGTTCTTC.

This clone was observed a few times. The V gene is TRBV7-6, the J gene TRBJ2-7, with a possible D match to TRBD2 (5 bases). With 5 bases removed from V and 2 bases from J, the gap between germline ends came to 16 bases. The germline V gene has CDR1 SGHVS and CDR2 FNYEAQ. This CDR3 is 15 amino acids long. The DNA of the CDR3 is TGTGCCAGCAGCGTACTAGGTGGTGGGGCCTACGAGCAGTACTTC. As protein: CASSVLGGGAYEQYF.

The rearrangement links TRBV11-2 to TRBJ2-5, with D hard to call. Germline V gives CDR1 SGHAT, CDR2 FQNNGV. The CDR3 loop spans 12 amino acids. The V end was cut by 5 bases, the J end by 3 bases, with 7 bases between. The CDR3 here is CASSPAEETQYF. The CDR3 DNA is TGTGCCAGCAGCCCGGCGGAAGAGACCCAGTACTTC.